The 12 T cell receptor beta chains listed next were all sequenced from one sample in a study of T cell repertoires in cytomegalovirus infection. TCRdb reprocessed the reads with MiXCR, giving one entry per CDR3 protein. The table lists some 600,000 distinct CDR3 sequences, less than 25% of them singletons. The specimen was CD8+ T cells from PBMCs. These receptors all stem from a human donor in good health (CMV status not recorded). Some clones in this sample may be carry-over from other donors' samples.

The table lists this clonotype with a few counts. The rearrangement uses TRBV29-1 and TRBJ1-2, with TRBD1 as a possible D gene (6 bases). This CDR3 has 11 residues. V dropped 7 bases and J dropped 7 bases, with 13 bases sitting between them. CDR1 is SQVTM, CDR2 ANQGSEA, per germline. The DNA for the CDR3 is TGCAGCGCCCCCGGGGGCGGTGGCTACACCTTC. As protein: CSAPGGGGYTF.

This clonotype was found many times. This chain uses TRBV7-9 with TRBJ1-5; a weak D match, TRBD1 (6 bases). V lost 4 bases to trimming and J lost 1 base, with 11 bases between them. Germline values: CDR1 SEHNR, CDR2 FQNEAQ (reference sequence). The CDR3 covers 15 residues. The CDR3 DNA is TGTGCCAGCAGCTCCGGGACACCAAGCAATCAGCCCCAGCATTTT. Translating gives CASSSGTPSNQPQHF.

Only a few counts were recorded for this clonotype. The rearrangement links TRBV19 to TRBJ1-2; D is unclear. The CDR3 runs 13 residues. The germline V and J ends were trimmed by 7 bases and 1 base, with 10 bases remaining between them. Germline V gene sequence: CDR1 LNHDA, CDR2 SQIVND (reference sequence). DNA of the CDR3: TGTGCCAGTAAGGAGCTACATAACTATGGCTACACCTTC. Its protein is CASKELHNYGYTF.

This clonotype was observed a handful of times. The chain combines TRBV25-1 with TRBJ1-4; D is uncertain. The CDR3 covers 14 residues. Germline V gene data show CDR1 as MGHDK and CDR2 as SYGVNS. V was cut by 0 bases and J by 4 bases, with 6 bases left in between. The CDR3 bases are TGTGCCAGCAGTGAATACCAATTTAATGAAAAACTGTTTTTT. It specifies CASSEYQFNEKLFF.

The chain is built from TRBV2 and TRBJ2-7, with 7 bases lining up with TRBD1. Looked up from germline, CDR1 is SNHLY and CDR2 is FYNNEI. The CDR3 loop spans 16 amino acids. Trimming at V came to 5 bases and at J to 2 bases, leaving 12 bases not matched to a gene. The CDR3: CASSHQGQSNTYEQYV. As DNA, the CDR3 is TGTGCCAGCAGTCACCAGGGACAGTCAAACACCTACGAGCAGTACGTC.

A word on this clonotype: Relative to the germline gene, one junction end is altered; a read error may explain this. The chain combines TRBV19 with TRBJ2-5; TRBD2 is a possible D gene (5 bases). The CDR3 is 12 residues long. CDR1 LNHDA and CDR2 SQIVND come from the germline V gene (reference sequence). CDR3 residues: CVSSTGSETQYF. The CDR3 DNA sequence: TGTGTCAGTAGTACGGGGAGCGAGACCCAGTACTTC.

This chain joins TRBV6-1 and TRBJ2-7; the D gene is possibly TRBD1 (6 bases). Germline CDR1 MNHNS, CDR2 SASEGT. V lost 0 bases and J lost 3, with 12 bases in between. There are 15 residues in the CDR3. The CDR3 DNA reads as TGTGCCAGCAGTGAAGCGCAAGGGGGTTACTACGAGCAGTACGTC. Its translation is CASSEAQGGYYEQYV.

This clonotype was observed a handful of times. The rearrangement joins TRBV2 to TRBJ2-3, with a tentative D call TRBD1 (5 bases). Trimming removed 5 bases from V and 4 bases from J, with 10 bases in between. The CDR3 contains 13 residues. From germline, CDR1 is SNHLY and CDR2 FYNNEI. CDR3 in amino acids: CASSSETADTQYF. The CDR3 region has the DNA TGTGCCAGCAGTTCTGAGACAGCAGATACGCAGTATTTT.

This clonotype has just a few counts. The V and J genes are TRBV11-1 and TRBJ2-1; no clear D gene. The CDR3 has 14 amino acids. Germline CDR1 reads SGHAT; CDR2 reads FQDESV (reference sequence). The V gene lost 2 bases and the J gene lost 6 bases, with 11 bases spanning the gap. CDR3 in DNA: TGTGCCAGCAGCTTAACCCAGGTACCCAATGAGCAGTTCTTC. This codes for CASSLTQVPNEQFF.

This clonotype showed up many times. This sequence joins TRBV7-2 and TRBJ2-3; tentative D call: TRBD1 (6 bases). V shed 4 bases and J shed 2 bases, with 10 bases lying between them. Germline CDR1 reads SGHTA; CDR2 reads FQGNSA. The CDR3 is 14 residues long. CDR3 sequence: CASSSDSYTDTQYF. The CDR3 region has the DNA TGTGCCAGCAGCTCGGACAGCTACACAGATACGCAGTATTTT. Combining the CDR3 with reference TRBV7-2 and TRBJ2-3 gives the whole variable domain GAGVSQSPSNKVTEKGKDVELRCDPISGHTALYWYRQSLGQGLEFLIYFQGNSAPDKSGLPSDRFSAERTGGSVSTLTIQRTQQEDSAVYLCASSSDSYTDTQYFGPGTRLTVL.

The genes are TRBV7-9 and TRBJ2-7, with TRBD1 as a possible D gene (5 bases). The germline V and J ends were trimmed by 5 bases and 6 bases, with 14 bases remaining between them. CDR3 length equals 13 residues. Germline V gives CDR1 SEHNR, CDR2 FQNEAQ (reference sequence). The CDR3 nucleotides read TGTGCCAGCAGCACCGACAGTCGTGGCGAGCAGTACTTC. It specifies CASSTDSRGEQYF.

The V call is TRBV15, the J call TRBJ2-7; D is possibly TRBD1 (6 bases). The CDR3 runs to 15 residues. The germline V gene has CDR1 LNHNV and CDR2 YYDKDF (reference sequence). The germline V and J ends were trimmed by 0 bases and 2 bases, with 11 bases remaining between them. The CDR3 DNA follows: TGTGCCACCAGCAGAGAAAGGCAGGGGACCTACGAGCAGTACTTC. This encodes CATSRERQGTYEQYF.